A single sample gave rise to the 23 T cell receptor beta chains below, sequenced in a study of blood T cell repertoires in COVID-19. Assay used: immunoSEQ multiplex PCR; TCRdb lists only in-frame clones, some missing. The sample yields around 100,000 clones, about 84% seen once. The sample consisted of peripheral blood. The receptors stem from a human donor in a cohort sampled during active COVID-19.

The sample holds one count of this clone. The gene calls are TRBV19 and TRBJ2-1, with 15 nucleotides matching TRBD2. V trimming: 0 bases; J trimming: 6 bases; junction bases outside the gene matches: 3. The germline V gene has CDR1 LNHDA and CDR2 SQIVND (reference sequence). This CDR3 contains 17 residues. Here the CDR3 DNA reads TGTGCCAGTAGTATAGATTCGGGACTAGCGGGGGGCAATGAGCAGTTCTTC. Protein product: CASSIDSGLAGGNEQFF.

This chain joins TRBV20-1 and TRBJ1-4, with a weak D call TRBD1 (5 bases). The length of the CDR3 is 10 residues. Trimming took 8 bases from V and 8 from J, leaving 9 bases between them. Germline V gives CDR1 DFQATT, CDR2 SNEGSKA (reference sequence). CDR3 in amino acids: CSTTEEKLFF. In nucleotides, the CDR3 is TGCAGTACGACAGAAGAAAAACTGTTTTTT.

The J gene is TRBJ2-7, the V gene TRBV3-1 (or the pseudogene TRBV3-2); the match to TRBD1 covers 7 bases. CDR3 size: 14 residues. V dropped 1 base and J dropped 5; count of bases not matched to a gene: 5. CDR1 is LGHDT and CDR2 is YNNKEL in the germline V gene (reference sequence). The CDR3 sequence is CASSQGLQGHEQYF. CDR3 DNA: TGTGCCAGCAGCCAAGGGTTACAGGGGCACGAGCAGTACTTC.

The CDR3 loop is CASSRTSGTDTQYF. For the CDR3, the DNA is TGCGCCAGCAGTCGGACTAGCGGTACAGATACGCAGTATTTT. The rearrangement joins TRBV4-3 to TRBJ2-3; 10 nucleotides line up with TRBD2. With V trimmed by 6 bases and J by 3 bases, 3 bases remained unmatched. Germline-derived CDR1 and CDR2 are LGHNA and YSLEER. The CDR3 consists of 14 residues.

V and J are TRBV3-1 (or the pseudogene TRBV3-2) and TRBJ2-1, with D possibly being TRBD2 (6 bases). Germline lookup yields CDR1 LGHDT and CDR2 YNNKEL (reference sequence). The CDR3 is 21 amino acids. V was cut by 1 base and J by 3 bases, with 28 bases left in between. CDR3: CASSQGKELGLTNGGYNEQFF. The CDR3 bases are TGTGCCAGCAGCCAAGGCAAGGAACTTGGGCTTACCAACGGGGGCTACAATGAGCAGTTCTTC.

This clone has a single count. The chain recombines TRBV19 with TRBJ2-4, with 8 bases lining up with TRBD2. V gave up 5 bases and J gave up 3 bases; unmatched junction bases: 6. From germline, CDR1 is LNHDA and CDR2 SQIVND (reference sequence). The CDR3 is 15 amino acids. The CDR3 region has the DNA TGTGCCAGTAGTCGATACGGGGGGGACAAAAACATTCAGTACTTC. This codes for CASSRYGGDKNIQYF.

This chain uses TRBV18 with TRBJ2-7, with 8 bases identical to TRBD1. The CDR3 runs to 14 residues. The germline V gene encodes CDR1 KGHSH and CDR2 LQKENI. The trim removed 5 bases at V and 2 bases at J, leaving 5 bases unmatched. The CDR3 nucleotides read TGTGCCAGCTCATCGTCGACAGGGGCCTACGAGCAGTACTTC. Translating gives CASSSSTGAYEQYF.

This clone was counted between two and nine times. CDR3 amino acids: CASSRPLGQSSYNEQFF. For the CDR3, the DNA is TGTGCCAGCAGCAGACCCCTGGGGCAGAGCTCCTACAATGAGCAGTTCTTC. The chain combines TRBV6-2 or TRBV6-3 with TRBJ2-1; D possibly corresponds to TRBD1 (5 bases). CDR1 is MNHEY, CDR2 SVGEGT, per germline. Trimming pared 6 bases from V and 0 bases from J, leaving 18 bases between. This CDR3 contains 17 residues.

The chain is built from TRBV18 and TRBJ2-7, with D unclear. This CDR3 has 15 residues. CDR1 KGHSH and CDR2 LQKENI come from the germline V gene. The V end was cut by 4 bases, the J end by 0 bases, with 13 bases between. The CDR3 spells CASSQVGVPSYEQYF. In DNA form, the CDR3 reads TGTGCCAGCTCACAAGTGGGCGTACCCTCCTACGAGCAGTACTTC.

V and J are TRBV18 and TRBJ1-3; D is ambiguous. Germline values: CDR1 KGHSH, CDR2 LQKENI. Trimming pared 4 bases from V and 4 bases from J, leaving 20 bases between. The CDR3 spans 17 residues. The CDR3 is CASSRLYQSGYGNTIYF. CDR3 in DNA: TGTGCCAGCTCACGACTATATCAATCGGGATACGGAAACACCATATATTTT.

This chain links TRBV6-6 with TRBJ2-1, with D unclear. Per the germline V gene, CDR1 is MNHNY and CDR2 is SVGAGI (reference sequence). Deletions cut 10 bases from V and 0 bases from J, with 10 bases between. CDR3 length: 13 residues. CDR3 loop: CATDRSSYNEQFF. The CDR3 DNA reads TGTGCCACCGACCGGAGCTCCTACAATGAGCAGTTCTTC.

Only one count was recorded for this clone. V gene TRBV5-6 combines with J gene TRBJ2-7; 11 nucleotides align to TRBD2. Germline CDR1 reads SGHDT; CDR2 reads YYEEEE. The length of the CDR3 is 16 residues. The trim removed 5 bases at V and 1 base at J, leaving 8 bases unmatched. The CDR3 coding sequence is TGTGCCAGCAGTTTAGACGGGACTAGCGGTTCCTACGAGCAGTACTTC. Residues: CASSLDGTSGSYEQYF.

The CDR3 is CASSPGLAGEQFF. Written as DNA, the CDR3 is TGTGCCAGCAGCCCGGGACTAGCGGGGGAGCAGTTCTTC. The V and J genes are TRBV7-2 and TRBJ2-1, with 13 bases aligning to TRBD2. J gave up 10 bases and V 5 bases, and 2 bases lay outside the gene matches. This CDR3 has 13 amino acids. CDR1 is SGHTA and CDR2 is FQGNSA in the germline V gene.

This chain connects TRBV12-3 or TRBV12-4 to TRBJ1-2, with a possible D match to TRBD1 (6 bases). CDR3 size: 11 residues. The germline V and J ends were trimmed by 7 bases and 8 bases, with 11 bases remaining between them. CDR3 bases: TGTGCCAGCAAAAGGGGGGGAGGCTACACCTTC. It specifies CASKRGGGYTF.

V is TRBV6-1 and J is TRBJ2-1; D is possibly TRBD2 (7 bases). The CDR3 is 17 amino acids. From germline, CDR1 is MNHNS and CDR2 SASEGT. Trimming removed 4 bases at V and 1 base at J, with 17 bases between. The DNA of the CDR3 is TGTGCCAGCAGTGGGGGAGCAGCGGGACAATCCTACAATGAGCAGTTCTTC. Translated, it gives CASSGGAAGQSYNEQFF.

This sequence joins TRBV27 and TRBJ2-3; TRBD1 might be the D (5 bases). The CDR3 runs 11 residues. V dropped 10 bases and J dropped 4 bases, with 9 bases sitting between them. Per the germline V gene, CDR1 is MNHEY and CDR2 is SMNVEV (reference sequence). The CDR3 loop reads CAIRAADTQYF. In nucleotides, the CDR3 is TGTGCCATCAGGGCCGCAGATACGCAGTATTTT.

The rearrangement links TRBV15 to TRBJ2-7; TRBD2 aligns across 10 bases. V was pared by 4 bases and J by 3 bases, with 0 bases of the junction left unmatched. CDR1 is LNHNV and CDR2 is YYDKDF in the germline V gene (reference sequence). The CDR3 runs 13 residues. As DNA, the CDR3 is TGTGCCACCAGCACTAGCGGGGGCTACGAGCAGTACTTC. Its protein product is CATSTSGGYEQYF.

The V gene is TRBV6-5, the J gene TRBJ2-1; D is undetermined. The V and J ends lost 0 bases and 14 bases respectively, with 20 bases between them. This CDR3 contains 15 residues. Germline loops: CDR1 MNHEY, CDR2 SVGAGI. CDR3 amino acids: CASSYSAGSRNAKFF. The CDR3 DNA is TGTGCCAGCAGTTACTCGGCCGGGTCTAGAAATGCGAAGTTCTTC.

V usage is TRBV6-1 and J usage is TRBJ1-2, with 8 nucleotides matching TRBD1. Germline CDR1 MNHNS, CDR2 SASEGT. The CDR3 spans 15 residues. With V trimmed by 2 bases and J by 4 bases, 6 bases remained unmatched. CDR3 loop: CASSEQGASFYGYTF. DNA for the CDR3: TGTGCCAGCAGTGAACAGGGGGCCTCATTCTATGGCTACACCTTC.

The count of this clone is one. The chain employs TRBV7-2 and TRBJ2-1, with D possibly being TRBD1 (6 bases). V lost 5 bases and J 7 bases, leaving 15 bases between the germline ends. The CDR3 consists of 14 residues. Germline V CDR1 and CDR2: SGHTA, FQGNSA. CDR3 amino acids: CASSPGQPRNEQFF. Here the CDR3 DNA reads TGTGCCAGCAGCCCAGGACAGCCGAGAAATGAGCAGTTCTTC.

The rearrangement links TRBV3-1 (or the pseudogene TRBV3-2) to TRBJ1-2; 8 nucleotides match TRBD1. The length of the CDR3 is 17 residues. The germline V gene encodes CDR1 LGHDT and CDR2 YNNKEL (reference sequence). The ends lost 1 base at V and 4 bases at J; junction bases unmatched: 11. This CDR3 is CASSQVPGQGRGYGYTF. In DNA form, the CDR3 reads TGTGCCAGCAGCCAAGTCCCAGGACAGGGAAGAGGCTATGGCTACACCTTC.

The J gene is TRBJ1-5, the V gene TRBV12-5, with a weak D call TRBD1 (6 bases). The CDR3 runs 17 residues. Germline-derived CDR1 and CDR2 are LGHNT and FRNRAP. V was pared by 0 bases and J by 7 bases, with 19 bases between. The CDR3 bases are TGTGCTAGTGGTTTGGTACGAACAGACAGGAGCAGGCAGCCCCAGCATTTT. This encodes CASGLVRTDRSRQPQHF.

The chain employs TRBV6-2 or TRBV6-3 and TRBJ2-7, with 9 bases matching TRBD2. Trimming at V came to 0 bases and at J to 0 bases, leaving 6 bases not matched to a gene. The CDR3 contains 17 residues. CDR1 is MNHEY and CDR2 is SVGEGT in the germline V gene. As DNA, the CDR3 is TGTGCCAGCAGTTACTCGCGACTAGCGGTAAGCTCCTACGAGCAGTACTTC. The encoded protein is CASSYSRLAVSSYEQYF.